The 29 T cell receptor beta chains below were found in one sample sequenced in a study of PD-1 blockade in classical Hodgkin lymphoma. Time point meaning: newly diagnosed, previously untreated cHL patient sample. Sequencing was performed with immunoSEQ multiplex PCR; in TCRdb, only in-frame clones are kept and a portion is missing. The table includes 70,000 or so clones, 85% to 95% detected once. Material for sequencing was peripheral blood mononuclear cells (PBMCs). These receptors were collected from a human donor with classical Hodgkin lymphoma.

This clone is medium-sized within its sample. This rearrangement joins TRBV6-4 to TRBJ2-3, with D uncertain. This CDR3 has 15 residues. In germline, CDR1 is MRHNA, CDR2 SNTAGT. The V end was cut by 4 bases, the J end by 1 base, with 12 bases between. CDR3 sequence: CASSVVPAGTDTQYF. Here the CDR3 DNA reads TGTGCCAGCAGTGTCGTTCCTGCTGGCACAGATACGCAGTATTTT.

This sequence joins TRBV11-2 and TRBJ1-4; D gene ambiguous. V lost 5 bases and J lost 0, with 1 base in between. This CDR3 region has 12 residues. Germline-derived CDR1 and CDR2 are SGHAT and FQNNGV. The CDR3 DNA reads as TGTGCCAGCAGCCCAACTAATGAAAAACTGTTTTTT. It codes for CASSPTNEKLFF. Full variable domain (remainder filled in from reference TRBV11-2 and TRBJ1-4): EAGVAQSPRYKIIEKRQSVAFWCNPISGHATLYWYQQILGQGPKLLIQFQNNGVVDDSQLPKDRFSAERLKGVDSTLKIQPAKLEDSAVYLCASSPTNEKLFFGSGTQLSVL.

The rearrangement uses TRBV7-8 and TRBJ2-6; D is undetermined. Germline CDR1 SGHVS, CDR2 FQNEAQ. Trimming left V 5 bases short and J 1 base short, with 18 bases between. This CDR3 is 18 amino acids long. The DNA of the CDR3 is TGTGCCAGCAGCCCCCCGGTGGCTGGCTGGTCTGGGGCCAACGTCCTGACTTTC. Protein sequence: CASSPPVAGWSGANVLTF.

The chain couples TRBV7-6 to TRBJ1-3; D ambiguous. Between the trimmed V and J ends, which lost 3 bases and 11 bases, there was a span of 11 bases. Germline CDR1 SGHVS, CDR2 FNYEAQ. This CDR3 comprises 12 residues. The CDR3 region has the DNA TGTGCCAGCAGCTTGCCGGATCGCCCCATATATTTT. As protein: CASSLPDRPIYF.

The chain links TRBV6-6 to TRBJ1-2; perhaps TRBD1 as D (6 bases). Germline V CDR1 and CDR2: MNHNY, SVGAGI (reference sequence). Trimming shortened V by 6 bases and J by 0 bases, and 11 bases separated the two germline ends. The CDR3 runs to 14 residues. The CDR3 DNA sequence: TGTGCCAGCAGGGGGGACACTCCTAACTATGGCTACACCTTC. It specifies CASRGDTPNYGYTF.

In its sample, this clone was seen once. The gene calls are TRBV7-2 and TRBJ2-7, with D possibly being TRBD1 (6 bases). The CDR3 contains 14 residues. Trimming shortened V by 5 bases and J by 4 bases, and 15 bases separated the two germline ends. Germline V gives CDR1 SGHTA, CDR2 FQGNSA. The CDR3 loop reads CASSQMGASYEQYF. CDR3 coding DNA: TGTGCCAGCAGCCAAATGGGGGCGTCTTACGAGCAGTACTTC.

The CDR3 DNA reads TGTGCCAGCTCACCACCCACTAACACAGATACGCAGTATTTT. Amino acids: CASSPPTNTDTQYF. The chain joins TRBV18 to TRBJ2-3; no clear D. The CDR3 has 14 amino acids. CDR1 is KGHSH and CDR2 is LQKENI in the germline V gene. Trimming took off 0 bases at V and 2 bases at J, with 6 bases between the two ends. Combining the CDR3 with reference TRBV18 and TRBJ2-3 gives the whole variable domain NAGVMQNPRHLVRRRGQEARLRCSPMKGHSHVYWYRQLPEEGLKFMVYLQKENIIDESGMPKERFSAEFPKEGPSILRIQQVVRGDSAAYFCASSPPTNTDTQYFGPGTRLTVL.

A single count supports this clone. V and J are TRBV6-5 and TRBJ1-5, with 8 nucleotides matching TRBD1. With 6 bases clipped from V and 5 bases from J, the junction kept 3 bases outside the gene matches. This CDR3 is built from 13 residues. Germline CDR1 and CDR2: MNHEY and SVGAGI. For the CDR3, the DNA is TGTGCCAGCAGGGGGACAGGAGATCAGCCCCAGCATTTT. This encodes CASRGTGDQPQHF.

J is TRBJ1-2 and V is TRBV27; perhaps TRBD1 as D (6 bases). The CDR3 contains 15 residues. Trimming left V 2 bases short and J 2 bases short, with 12 bases between. CDR1 MNHEY and CDR2 SMNVEV come from the germline V gene (reference sequence). CDR3 nucleotide sequence: TGTGCCAGCAGTTTAGCAGGGGAGTTCAACTATGGCTACACCTTC. Translated: CASSLAGEFNYGYTF.

The table lists this clone with a count of one. J is TRBJ2-3 and V is TRBV5-4; TRBD2 aligns across 14 bases. This CDR3 spans 17 amino acids. J gave up 7 bases and V 4 bases, and 11 bases lay outside the gene matches. CDR1 SGHNT and CDR2 YYREEE come from the germline V gene (reference sequence). The CDR3 nucleotides read TGTGCCAGCAGCCTGGGGACTAGCGGGGGCAAGGGGAATACGCAGTATTTT. Amino acid sequence: CASSLGTSGGKGNTQYF.

This chain links TRBV19 with TRBJ2-3; D call uncertain. The CDR3 spans 13 residues. V lost 4 bases to trimming and J lost 6 bases, with 11 bases between them. Germline loops: CDR1 LNHDA, CDR2 SQIVND (reference sequence). In DNA form, the CDR3 reads TGTGCCAGTAGTAAGGCTTCGGAGGATACGCAGTATTTT. It encodes CASSKASEDTQYF.

V is TRBV28 and J is TRBJ2-3; tentatively, D is TRBD1 (6 bases). The CDR3 length is 17 residues. The ends were cut back, 1 base at V and 3 bases at J, with 17 bases in the middle. CDR1 is MDHEN and CDR2 is SYDVKM in the germline V gene. For the CDR3, the DNA is TGTGCCAGCAGTTTATACGACCCCAGGGGAAGGACAGATACGCAGTATTTT. This codes for CASSLYDPRGRTDTQYF.

V and J are TRBV7-2 and TRBJ1-2; D gene ambiguous. The CDR3 has 17 residues. The germline V gene has CDR1 SGHTA and CDR2 FQGNSA. V was pared by 6 bases and J by 1 base, with 21 bases between. CDR3 nucleotide sequence: TGTGCCAGCAGTTTCGTCCCACAGTTGATCCATAACTATGGCTACACCTTC. Its translation: CASSFVPQLIHNYGYTF.

J is TRBJ2-7 and V is TRBV14; TRBD2 agrees at 7 bases. CDR3 length: 15 residues. Trimming cost V 1 base and J 1 base; bases outside gene matches: 4. The V gene's germline CDR1 is SGHDN and CDR2 FVKESK. The CDR3 bases are TGTGCCAGCAGCCAAGGCCCCGGGAGGTCCTACGAGCAGTACTTC. It encodes CASSQGPGRSYEQYF.

The rearrangement links TRBV7-2 to TRBJ1-2; D perhaps matches TRBD1 (5 bases). The CDR3 is 15 amino acids. Germline lookup yields CDR1 SGHTA and CDR2 FQGNSA. V was pared by 4 bases and J by 2 bases, with 14 bases between. The CDR3 DNA is TGTGCCAGCAGCTACCTCCCGACAGAGAACTATGGCTACACCTTC. This encodes CASSYLPTENYGYTF. Complete variable domain (other parts from reference TRBV7-2 and TRBJ1-2): GAGVSQSPSNKVTEKGKDVELRCDPISGHTALYWYRQSLGQGLEFLIYFQGNSAPDKSGLPSDRFSAERTGGSVSTLTIQRTQQEDSAVYLCASSYLPTENYGYTFGSGTRLTVV.

V is TRBV9 and J is TRBJ2-1; TRBD2 matches at 13 bases. The CDR3 is made up of 16 amino acids. Germline assignment: CDR1 SGDLS and CDR2 YYNGEE. J gave up 7 bases and V 4 bases, and 8 bases lay outside the gene matches. The CDR3 reads CASSKLGTSGKNEQFF. Here the CDR3 DNA reads TGTGCCAGCAGCAAACTCGGGACTAGCGGGAAAAATGAGCAGTTCTTC.

The chain carries TRBV28 and TRBJ1-3, with TRBD1 identical over 8 bases. The V segment lost 2 bases and the J segment 6 bases; nucleotides outside the gene matches: 3. The germline V gene has CDR1 MDHEN and CDR2 SYDVKM. The CDR3 contains 14 residues. CDR3 DNA sequence: TGTGCCAGCAGTTTAATGCAGGGGGCAAACACCATATATTTT. It translates to CASSLMQGANTIYF.

This sequence joins TRBV7-9 and TRBJ2-7; D perhaps matches TRBD1 (6 bases). Trimming shortened V by 2 bases and J by 2 bases, and 10 bases separated the two germline ends. From germline, CDR1 is SEHNR and CDR2 FQNEAQ (reference sequence). This CDR3 region has 14 residues. CDR3 loop: CASSLTQGPYEQYF. DNA of the CDR3: TGTGCCAGCAGCTTAACACAGGGACCCTACGAGCAGTACTTC. Filled out from reference TRBV7-9 and TRBJ2-7, the complete variable domain reads DTGVSQNPRHKITKRGQNVTFRCDPISEHNRLYWYRQTLGQGPEFLTYFQNEAQLEKSRLLSDRFSAERPKGSFSTLEIQRTEQGDSAMYLCASSLTQGPYEQYFGPGTRLTVT.

The rearrangement uses TRBV7-8 and TRBJ1-5, with D hard to call. V lost 5 bases to trimming and J lost 0 bases, with 11 bases between them. The CDR3 has 15 amino acids. The germline CDR1 and CDR2 sequences are SGHVS and FQNEAQ. The CDR3 DNA is TGTGCCAGCAGCCCGCAACCTAATAGCAATCAGCCCCAGCATTTT. It is translated as CASSPQPNSNQPQHF.

The chain couples TRBV30 to TRBJ1-1; D is unclear. Germline V gives CDR1 GTSNPN, CDR2 SVGIG (reference sequence). V was shortened by 4 bases and J by 6 bases, with 9 bases between the two germline ends. The CDR3 spans 11 residues. The CDR3 region is CAWTPVSEAFF. The CDR3 bases are TGTGCCTGGACTCCGGTGTCTGAAGCTTTCTTT.

Only one count was recorded for this clone. V is TRBV10-2 and J is TRBJ2-2; 10 bases are shared with TRBD2. Germline V CDR1 and CDR2: WSHSY, SAAADI. J gave up 0 bases and V 10 bases, and 5 bases lay outside the gene matches. The CDR3 totals 15 residues. The CDR3 protein is CATIAGGANTGELFF. CDR3 in DNA: TGCGCCACCATAGCGGGGGGCGCGAACACCGGGGAGCTGTTTTTT.

V gene TRBV6-4 combines with J gene TRBJ2-3; the D call may be TRBD1 or TRBD2 (5 bases each). Germline CDR1 and CDR2: MRHNA and SNTAGT. The CDR3 is made up of 12 amino acids. V was clipped by 7 bases and J by 3 bases, with 8 bases between them. The CDR3 protein is CASNWGTDTQYF. CDR3 DNA sequence: TGTGCCAGCAATTGGGGGACAGATACGCAGTATTTT.

The chain links TRBV7-6 to TRBJ2-7, with 15 bases matching TRBD2. V trimming: 1 base; J trimming: 0 bases; junction bases outside the gene matches: 1. The CDR3 loop spans 17 amino acids. Per germline, CDR1 SGHVS and CDR2 FNYEAQ. The DNA for the CDR3 is TGTGCCAGCAGCTTAGGGACTAGCGGGGGGGCCTCCTACGAGCAGTACTTC. Amino acid sequence: CASSLGTSGGASYEQYF.

The chain employs TRBV27 and TRBJ1-4, with D unresolved. Germline CDR1 is MNHEY and CDR2 is SMNVEV (reference sequence). This CDR3 is built from 14 residues. V shed 3 bases and J shed 5 bases, with 10 bases lying between them. The CDR3 spells CASSLERANEKLFF. The CDR3 coding sequence is TGTGCCAGCAGTTTGGAGAGGGCCAATGAAAAACTGTTTTTT.

This clone was observed a handful of times. The rearrangement links TRBV19 to TRBJ1-4; possibly TRBD1 for D (6 bases). Trimming took off 4 bases at V and 5 bases at J, with 11 bases between the two ends. The length of the CDR3 is 14 residues. Germline CDR1 and CDR2: LNHDA and SQIVND (reference sequence). CDR3 protein: CASSSLRGNEKLFF. CDR3 DNA: TGTGCCAGTAGTAGCTTAAGGGGGAATGAAAAACTGTTTTTT.

A single count supports this clone. This sequence joins TRBV10-2 and TRBJ1-5, with TRBD1 as a possible D gene (5 bases). This CDR3 comprises 12 residues. Deletions cut 7 bases from V and 10 bases from J, with 14 bases between. The germline CDR1 and CDR2 sequences are WSHSY and SAAADI. In DNA, the CDR3 is TGCGCCAGCAATCAGGGCAACGGTCCCCAGCATTTT. Protein sequence: CASNQGNGPQHF.

The chain uses TRBV7-2 and TRBJ2-7; D may be TRBD1 (7 bases). This CDR3 contains 15 residues. Trimming shortened V by 5 bases and J by 3 bases, and 17 bases separated the two germline ends. The germline CDR1 and CDR2 sequences are SGHTA and FQGNSA. CDR3 sequence reads: CASSLDREVIYEQYF. The CDR3 nucleotides read TGTGCCAGCAGCCTCGACAGGGAGGTAATCTACGAGCAGTACTTC.

The rearrangement links TRBV7-2 to TRBJ2-7; 11 nucleotides match TRBD2. Losses at the gene ends were 1 base for V and 9 bases for J; bases not matched to a gene: 8. The CDR3 length is 15 residues. CDR1 is SGHTA, CDR2 FQGNSA, per germline. As DNA, the CDR3 is TGTGCCAGCAGCTTAGAAGGGACTAGCGGCAGGGGGCAGTACTTC. This encodes CASSLEGTSGRGQYF.

The CDR3 region is CASSQGGLDEKLFF. The CDR3 nucleotides are TGTGCCAGCAGTCAAGGGGGATTGGATGAAAAACTGTTTTTT. The chain recombines TRBV7-6 with TRBJ1-4, with D tentatively TRBD1 (6 bases). Germline CDR1 SGHVS, CDR2 FNYEAQ. The CDR3 spans 14 residues. With 6 bases removed from V and 6 bases from J, the gap between germline ends came to 14 bases.